The entry below describes one T cell receptor (beta chain). What it binds is not known. The germline V gene encodes CDR1 MDHEN and CDR2 SYDVKM. This CDR3 has 13 amino acids. The ends were cut back, 3 bases at V and 5 bases at J, with 7 bases in the middle. The data derive from a study of shared clonotypes between healthy human individuals. The wider study: Plates per donor: three CD4 naive, three CD4 memory, two CD8 naive, one CD8 memory.

Clones were read by immunoSEQ multiplex PCR, and TCRdb kept only the in-frame ones, dropping some. The repertoire holds approximately 1.9 million clones, 93% seen once, with approximately 1.7% in the top ten. Broader study findings: Around 5% was the fraction of naive CD4 clonotypes found shared across a handful of donors.

Terminally differentiated effector memory CD45RA+ cells were excluded from the naive CD8 cells, which were CD45RO-negative and positively selected for CCR7. The sequence came from a young man in good health. Some clones in this sample may be carry-over from other donors' samples. The chain is built from TRBV28 and TRBJ2-2, with D hard to call. The sequenced sample was naive CD8+ T cells from PBMCs. CDR3 amino acids: CASSLKETGELFF. The CDR3 DNA reads as TGTGCCAGCAGTTTGAAGGAAACCGGGGAGCTGTTTTTT.